A single TCR beta chain is shown here with its context. This specimen belongs to a study of blood T cell repertoires in COVID-19. In the study overall: Acute and convalescent COVID-19 samples came from the United States, Italy and Spain. Nucleic acid was either cDNA or gDNA, and it came from T cells, B-cell-depleted T cells, or PBMCs.

How the authors handled the data: Reference gene primer amplification gave nucleated cell count estimates. The method was immunoSEQ multiplex PCR; TCRdb's version includes in-frame clones alone and lacks a portion of them. That table gives V, J and clone size, and the DNA gave D and trimming. The table shows approximately 150,000 clones, with 80% to 90% occurring only once. The germline V gene has CDR1 SGHAT and CDR2 FQDESV (reference sequence). This CDR3 has 16 amino acids. Trimming took 3 bases from V and 8 from J; bases not matched to a gene: 9. The sample taken for sequencing was peripheral blood. The source is a man between 65 and 85 years old with acute or convalescent COVID-19. The gene calls are TRBV11-1 and TRBJ2-1, with 11 bases lining up with TRBD2. CDR3 DNA sequence: TGTGCCAGCAGCTTTCTCACTAGCGGGAGTGGGGATGAGCAGTTCTTC. Translated: CASSFLTSGSGDEQFF.